This TCR beta chain was profiled in a study of CD8 T cells in ankylosing spondylitis. Study-level results: Ankylosing spondylitis blood seemed to carry a telltale TCR beta motif made of seven or eight highly homologous variants.

The CDR3 is 14 amino acids. Deletions cut 0 bases from V and 1 base from J, with 9 bases between. Per germline, CDR1 DFQATT and CDR2 SNEGSKA (reference sequence). This clonotype was counted a few times. Its antigen is undetermined. TCRdb re-called the 5' RACE reads with MiXCR, one entry per CDR3 protein. The profile covers roughly 670,000 distinct CDR3 sequences, with roughly 19% appearing a single time and under 20% taken by the ten largest. This chain joins TRBV20-1 and TRBJ2-5; tentatively, D is TRBD1 (6 bases). This TCR came from a male donor with ankylosing spondylitis. Sequencing was performed on blood, either unsorted or a sorted T cell fraction (not recorded which). The CDR3 DNA sequence: TGCAGTGCTAGAGAAGGGGGTCCCCAAGAGACCCAGTACTTC. Encoded protein: CSAREGGPQETQYF.